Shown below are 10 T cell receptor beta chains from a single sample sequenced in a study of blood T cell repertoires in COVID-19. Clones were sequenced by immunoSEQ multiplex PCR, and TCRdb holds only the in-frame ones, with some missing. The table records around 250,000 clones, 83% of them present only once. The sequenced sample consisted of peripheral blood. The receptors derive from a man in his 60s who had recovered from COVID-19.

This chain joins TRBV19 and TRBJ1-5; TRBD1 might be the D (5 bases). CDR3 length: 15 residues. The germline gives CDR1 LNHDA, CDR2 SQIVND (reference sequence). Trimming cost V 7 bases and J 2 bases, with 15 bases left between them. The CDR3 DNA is TGTGCCAGTACGGATGGGGCCAGGGGCAATCAGCCCCAGCATTTT. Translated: CASTDGARGNQPQHF.

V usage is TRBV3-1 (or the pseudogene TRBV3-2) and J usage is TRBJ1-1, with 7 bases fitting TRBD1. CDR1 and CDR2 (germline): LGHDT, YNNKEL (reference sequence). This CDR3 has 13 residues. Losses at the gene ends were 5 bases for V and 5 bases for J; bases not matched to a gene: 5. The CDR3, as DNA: TGTGCCAGCAGCGTGCGGGGACAGACTGAAGCTTTCTTT. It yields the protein CASSVRGQTEAFF.

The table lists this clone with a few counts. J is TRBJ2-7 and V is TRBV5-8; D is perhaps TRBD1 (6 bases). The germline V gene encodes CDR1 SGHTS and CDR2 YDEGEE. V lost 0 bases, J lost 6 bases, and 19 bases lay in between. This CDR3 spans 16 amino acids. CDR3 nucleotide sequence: TGTGCCAGCAGCTTGGATCCCCCAGGGGAGTGGAGCGAGCAGTACTTC. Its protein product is CASSLDPPGEWSEQYF.

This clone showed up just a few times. The CDR3 sequence is CASSSQPGLTPEQFF. In DNA form, the CDR3 reads TGTGCCAGCAGCTCGCAGCCGGGACTAACTCCGGAGCAGTTCTTC. The rearrangement uses TRBV7-2 and TRBJ2-1; TRBD2 matches at 7 bases. CDR1 and CDR2 from the germline V gene are SGHTA and FQGNSA. V lost 4 bases to trimming and J lost 10 bases; unmatched junction nucleotides: 13. The CDR3 is 15 amino acids.

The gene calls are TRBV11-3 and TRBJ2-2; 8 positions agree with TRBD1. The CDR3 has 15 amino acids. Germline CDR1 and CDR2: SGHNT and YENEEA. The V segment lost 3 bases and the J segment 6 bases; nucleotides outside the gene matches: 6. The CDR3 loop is CASSFTTGVAGELFF. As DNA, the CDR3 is TGTGCCAGCAGCTTTACGACAGGGGTCGCCGGGGAGCTGTTTTTT.

The CDR3 DNA follows: TGTGCCAGCAGTCCACCCCAGGGGACTAGCAATCAGCCCCAGCATTTT. This sequence encodes CASSPPQGTSNQPQHF. The chain carries TRBV28 and TRBJ1-5; tentatively, D is TRBD1 (6 bases). The CDR3 consists of 16 residues. Germline loops: CDR1 MDHEN, CDR2 SYDVKM. The ends were cut back, 5 bases at V and 0 bases at J, with 14 bases in the middle.

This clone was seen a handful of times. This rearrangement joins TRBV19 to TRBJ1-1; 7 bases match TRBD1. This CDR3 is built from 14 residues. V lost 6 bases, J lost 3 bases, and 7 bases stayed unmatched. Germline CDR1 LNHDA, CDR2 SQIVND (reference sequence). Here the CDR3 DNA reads TGTGCCAGTAGACAAACAGGGGTTCACACTGAAGCTTTCTTT. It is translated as CASRQTGVHTEAFF.

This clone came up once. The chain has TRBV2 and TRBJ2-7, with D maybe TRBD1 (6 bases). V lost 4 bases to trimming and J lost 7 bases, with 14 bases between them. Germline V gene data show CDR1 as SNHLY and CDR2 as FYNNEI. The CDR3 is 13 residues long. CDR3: CASSGRQVTEQYF. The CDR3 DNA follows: TGTGCCAGCAGTGGACGACAGGTAACAGAGCAGTACTTC.

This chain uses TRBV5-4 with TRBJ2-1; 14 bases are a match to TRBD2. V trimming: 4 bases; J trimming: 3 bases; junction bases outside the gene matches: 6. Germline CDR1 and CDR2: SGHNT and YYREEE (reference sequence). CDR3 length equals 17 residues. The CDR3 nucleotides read TGTGCCAGCAGCCCTGGGACTAGCGGGGGACTCTACAATGAGCAGTTCTTC. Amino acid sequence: CASSPGTSGGLYNEQFF.

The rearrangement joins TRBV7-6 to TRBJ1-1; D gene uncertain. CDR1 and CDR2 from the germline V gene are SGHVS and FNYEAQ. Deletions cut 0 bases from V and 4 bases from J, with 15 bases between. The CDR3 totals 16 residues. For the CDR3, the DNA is TGTGCCAGCAGCTTAGCGCGCCAGAGTAGCGGCACTGAAGCTTTCTTT. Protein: CASSLARQSSGTEAFF.